The present TCR beta chain was sequenced within a study of blood T cell repertoires in COVID-19. J was trimmed by 1 base and V by 5 bases; bases with no gene match: 4. In germline, CDR1 is SGHVS, CDR2 FNYEAQ. This CDR3 comprises 15 residues. Profiled with immunoSEQ multiplex PCR; TCRdb holds only in-frame clones, not every one. The sample gives a few hundred thousand clones, approximately 84% of which show up once; around 3.7% is in the top ten. This chain uses TRBV7-6 with TRBJ1-5; 8 bases align to TRBD1. This clonotype was sampled from a man aged 45 to 65 who had recovered from COVID-19. Source material: PBMCs or T cells enriched from blood (not recorded which). The CDR3 nucleotides are TGTGCCAGCAGCGCAGGGGGCGCGAGCAATCAGCCCCAGCATTTT. Amino acid sequence: CASSAGGASNQPQHF.